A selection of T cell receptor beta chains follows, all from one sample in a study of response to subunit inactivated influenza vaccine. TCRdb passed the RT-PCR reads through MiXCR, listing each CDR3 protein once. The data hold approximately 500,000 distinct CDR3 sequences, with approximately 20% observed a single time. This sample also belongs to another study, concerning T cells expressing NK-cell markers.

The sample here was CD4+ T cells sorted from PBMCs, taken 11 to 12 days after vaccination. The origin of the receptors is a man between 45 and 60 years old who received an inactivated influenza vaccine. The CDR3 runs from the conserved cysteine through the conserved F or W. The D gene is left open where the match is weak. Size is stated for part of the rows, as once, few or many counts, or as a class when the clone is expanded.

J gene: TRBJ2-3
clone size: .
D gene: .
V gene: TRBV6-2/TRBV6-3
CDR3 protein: CASSYSGGHTQYF
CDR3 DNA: TGTGCCAGCAGTTACTCGGGGGGGCATACGCAGTATTTT

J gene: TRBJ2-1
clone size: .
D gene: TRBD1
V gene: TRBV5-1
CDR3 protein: CASENRGGSNEQFF
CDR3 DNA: TGCGCCAGCGAAAACAGGGGCGGGTCCAATGAGCAGTTCTTC

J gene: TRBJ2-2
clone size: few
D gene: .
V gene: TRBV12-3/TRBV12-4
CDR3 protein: CASQQGPGELFF
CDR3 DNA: TGTGCCAGTCAGCAGGGACCCGGGGAGCTGTTTTTT

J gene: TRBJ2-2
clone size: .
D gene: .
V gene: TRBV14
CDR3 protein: CASGGIGELFF
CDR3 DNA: TGTGCCAGCGGCGGGATCGGGGAGCTGTTTTTT

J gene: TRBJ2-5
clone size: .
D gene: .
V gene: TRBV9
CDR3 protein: CASSVGGGQKETQYF
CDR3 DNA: TGTGCCAGCAGCGTAGGGGGGGGACAGAAAGAGACCCAGTACTTC

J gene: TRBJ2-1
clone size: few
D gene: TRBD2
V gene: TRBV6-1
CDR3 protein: CASSAFTSGGALEQFF
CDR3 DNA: TGTGCCAGCAGTGCCTTTACTAGCGGGGGGGCCCTTGAGCAGTTCTTC

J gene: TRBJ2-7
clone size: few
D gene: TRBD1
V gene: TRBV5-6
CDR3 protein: CASSPTGVDEQYF
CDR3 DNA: TGTGCCAGCAGCCCGACAGGGGTAGACGAGCAGTACTTC

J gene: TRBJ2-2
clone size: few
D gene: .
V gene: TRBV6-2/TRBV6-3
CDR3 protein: CASSQAGGELFF
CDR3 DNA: TGTGCCAGCAGTCAAGCTGGCGGGGAGCTGTTTTTT

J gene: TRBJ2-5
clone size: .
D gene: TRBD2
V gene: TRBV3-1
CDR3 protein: CASSPTPLAGGQETQYF
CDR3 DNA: TGTGCCAGCAGCCCCACCCCACTAGCGGGAGGGCAAGAGACCCAGTACTTC

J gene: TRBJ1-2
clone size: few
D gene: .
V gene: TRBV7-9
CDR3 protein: CASSFPGTSRGYTF
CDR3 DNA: TGTGCCAGCAGCTTCCCAGGGACGTCTCGGGGCTACACCTTC

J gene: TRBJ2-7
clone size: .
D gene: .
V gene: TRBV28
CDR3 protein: CASRVRALSSYEQYF
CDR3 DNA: TGTGCCAGCCGCGTACGGGCTCTGAGCTCCTACGAGCAGTACTTC

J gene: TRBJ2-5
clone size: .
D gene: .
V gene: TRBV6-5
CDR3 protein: CATGGVGETQYF
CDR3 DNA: TGTGCCACAGGCGGGGTCGGAGAGACCCAGTACTTC

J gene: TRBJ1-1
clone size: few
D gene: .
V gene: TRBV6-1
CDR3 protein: CASSKGARGGANTEAFF
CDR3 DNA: TGTGCCAGCAGTAAAGGGGCTCGGGGGGGGGCGAACACTGAAGCTTTCTTT